The clone carrying this T cell receptor (beta chain) was recorded once. No antigen is known for it. The sample is drawn from a study of graft-versus-host responses after intestinal transplantation. Whole-study results and caveats: The recipient marrow held GvH clones, and some of them showed up first in ileum or blood.

Sequencing was performed with immunoSEQ multiplex PCR; in TCRdb, only in-frame clones are kept and a portion is missing. The repertoire holds about 110,000 clones, with around 90% as singletons. J lost 2 bases, V lost 3 bases, and 2 bases had no gene match. This CDR3 has 16 amino acids. Germline lookup yields CDR1 SGHRS and CDR2 YFSETQ. This sample comprised unstimulated CD4+ T cells sorted from spleen or lymph node cells, obtained before transplant. The source is a human donor who was the organ donor for an intestinal transplant. This chain connects TRBV5-1 to TRBJ2-2, with 12 bases that match TRBD2. CDR3: CASSSGLAGNTGELFF. The CDR3 coding sequence is TGCGCCAGCAGCTCGGGACTAGCGGGCAACACCGGGGAGCTGTTTTTT.